A single sample gave rise to the 14 T cell receptor beta chains below, sequenced in a study of T cells in localized non-small cell lung cancer. The data were produced by immunoSEQ multiplex PCR, yet TCRdb's version contains in-frame clones alone and is incomplete. The sample records nearly 40,000 clones, about 88% being singletons. This material consisted of peripheral blood, taken before any cancer treatment. Receptor source: a man between 18 and 49 years old with stage I lung adenocarcinoma.

The V and J genes are TRBV19 and TRBJ1-3; D is perhaps TRBD1 (6 bases). V was pared by 5 bases and J by 2 bases, with 13 bases between. The CDR3 totals 15 residues. Germline CDR1 LNHDA, CDR2 SQIVND (reference sequence). The CDR3 DNA sequence: TGTGCCAGTAGTTCAAGGACAGCCGCTGGAAACACCATATATTTT. Translated, it gives CASSSRTAAGNTIYF.

This sequence joins TRBV6-1 and TRBJ1-2; D perhaps matches TRBD1 (5 bases). The CDR3 loop spans 12 amino acids. CDR1 and CDR2 from the germline V gene are MNHNS and SASEGT. V was clipped by 5 bases and J by 8 bases, with 12 bases between them. The CDR3: CASSPRRGGYTF. The CDR3 DNA sequence: TGTGCCAGCAGTCCGAGGAGGGGAGGCTACACCTTC.

The chain couples TRBV19 to TRBJ2-3; 8 nucleotides agree with TRBD2. The CDR3 loop spans 17 amino acids. Germline V gene data show CDR1 as LNHDA and CDR2 as SQIVND (reference sequence). V lost 1 base and J lost 2; bases outside the gene matches: 8. The CDR3 protein is CASSIALYSGVTDTQYF. In DNA form, the CDR3 reads TGTGCCAGTAGTATAGCCCTATATAGCGGGGTCACAGATACGCAGTATTTT.

The chain carries TRBV6-1 and TRBJ1-1, with 7 positions matching TRBD1. This CDR3 is built from 13 residues. J gave up 1 base and V 11 bases, and 7 bases lay outside the gene matches. CDR1 MNHNS and CDR2 SASEGT come from the germline V gene. For the CDR3, the DNA is TGTGCCGCCGCCGGGACAGCGAACACTGAAGCTTTCTTT. Protein: CAAAGTANTEAFF.

The J gene is TRBJ1-5, the V gene TRBV6-1, with unresolved D. The V gene's germline CDR1 is MNHNS and CDR2 SASEGT. The CDR3 runs to 13 residues. Trimming shortened V by 2 bases and J by 1 base, and 3 bases separated the two germline ends. CDR3 DNA: TGTGCCAGCAGTGAAAAGAGCAATCAGCCCCAGCATTTT. Translation gives CASSEKSNQPQHF.

V gene TRBV29-1 combines with J gene TRBJ2-3; 14 positions agree with TRBD2. Germline V lookup: CDR1 SQVTM, CDR2 ANQGSEA. This CDR3 is built from 17 residues. The V gene end was trimmed by 5 bases and the J gene end by 1 base; junction bases not matched to a gene: 8. DNA for the CDR3: TGCAGCGTTCTTGGACTAGCGGGGGGCGGGGGCACAGATACGCAGTATTTT. This codes for CSVLGLAGGGGTDTQYF.

V gene TRBV28 combines with J gene TRBJ2-7; 8 bases line up with TRBD1. The CDR3 covers 14 residues. V trimming: 6 bases; J trimming: 2 bases; junction bases outside the gene matches: 6. Germline CDR1 is MDHEN and CDR2 is SYDVKM. The CDR3 bases are TGTGCCAGCAGATACGGACAGGGTCCCTACGAGCAGTACTTC. Encoded protein: CASRYGQGPYEQYF.

The chain couples TRBV6-1 to TRBJ1-5; D call uncertain. Trimming removed 3 bases at V and 0 bases at J, with 12 bases between. Germline loops: CDR1 MNHNS, CDR2 SASEGT. This CDR3 is built from 16 residues. The CDR3 bases are TGTGCCAGCAGTGAGCCTGCGGGGAATAGCAATCAGCCCCAGCATTTT. This translates into CASSEPAGNSNQPQHF.

The rearrangement joins TRBV28 to TRBJ1-6; tentative D call: TRBD1 (6 bases). V was pared by 2 bases and J by 0 bases, with 11 bases between. Germline V gene lookup returns CDR1 MDHEN and CDR2 SYDVKM. The CDR3 covers 17 residues. The CDR3 coding sequence is TGTGCCAGCAGTTTAAGGCAGGGGAGCTCCTATAATTCACCCCTCCACTTT. It encodes CASSLRQGSSYNSPLHF.

The V and J genes are TRBV6-1 and TRBJ2-2; 7 bases fit TRBD1. Germline V gives CDR1 MNHNS, CDR2 SASEGT. J was trimmed by 8 bases and V by 3 bases; bases with no gene match: 3. This CDR3 comprises 13 residues. The CDR3 nucleotides are TGTGCCAGCAGTGACCAGGGGGTGGGGGAGCTGTTTTTT. It codes for CASSDQGVGELFF.

V is TRBV5-4 and J is TRBJ2-3; D assignment may be TRBD1 or TRBD2 (5 bases each). Germline CDR1 and CDR2: SGHNT and YYREEE (reference sequence). CDR3 length: 15 amino acids. V gave up 2 bases and J gave up 0 bases, with 10 bases separating them. The CDR3: CASSFGTHSTDTQYF. The DNA for the CDR3 is TGTGCCAGCAGCTTCGGGACGCATAGCACAGATACGCAGTATTTT.

The chain employs TRBV2 and TRBJ2-1; 11 nucleotides line up with TRBD1. The V gene end was trimmed by 4 bases and the J gene end by 10 bases; junction bases not matched to a gene: 9. The CDR3 is 15 amino acids. Germline V CDR1 and CDR2: SNHLY, FYNNEI. In DNA, the CDR3 is TGTGCCAGCAGTGTCGGACAGGGGGCCCTCGTCGAGCAGTTCTTC. The encoded protein is CASSVGQGALVEQFF. Looking up the rest from reference TRBV2 and TRBJ2-1 gives the full variable domain: EPEVTQTPSHQVTQMGQEVILRCVPISNHLYFYWYRQILGQKVEFLVSFYNNEISEKSEIFDDQFSVERPDGSNFTLKIRSTKLEDSAMYFCASSVGQGALVEQFFGPGTRLTVL.

V gene TRBV6-5 combines with J gene TRBJ2-7; 9 nucleotides agree with TRBD1. This CDR3 comprises 14 residues. The junction had 5 bases not matched to a gene; V was cut back by 8 bases and J by 0 bases. Germline V gives CDR1 MNHEY, CDR2 SVGAGI. The CDR3, as DNA: TGTGCCAGCTCCGGGACAGGGTCCTCCTACGAGCAGTACTTC. Translating gives CASSGTGSSYEQYF.

This chain joins TRBV5-8 and TRBJ2-3; 9 nucleotides align to TRBD1. The V segment lost 4 bases and the J segment 3 bases; nucleotides outside the gene matches: 6. The CDR3 runs 15 residues. CDR1 SGHTS and CDR2 YDEGEE come from the germline V gene. CDR3 nucleotide sequence: TGTGCCAGCAGCGGGCGGACAGGGGTAACAGATACGCAGTATTTT. Its protein product is CASSGRTGVTDTQYF.